This T cell receptor beta chain derives from a study of neurological immune-mediated disorders. Findings and caveats of the study: Sharing of CDR3 amino acid sequences among expanded clones across subjects was absent, suggesting private repertoires in all groups.

The CDR3 has 12 residues. The ends were cut back, 0 bases at V and 14 bases at J, with 11 bases in the middle. Per the germline V gene, CDR1 is MNHNY and CDR2 is SVGAGI (reference sequence). Noted time point: longitudinal time-point 2. One entry per CDR3 protein results from TCRdb running MiXCR on the 5' RACE reads. The table shows about 80,000 distinct CDR3 sequences, with nearly 6% occurring only once. This clonotype was observed at least ten times. Its specificity is not known. This chain joins TRBV6-6 and TRBJ2-1; tentatively, D is TRBD1 (6 bases). This TCR was recovered from an older woman with multiple sclerosis. Sequenced: PBMCs. The CDR3 sequence: CASSYSGASKFF. The CDR3 coding sequence is TGTGCCAGCAGTTACTCGGGGGCTAGCAAGTTCTTC.